The rows below give T cell receptor beta chains drawn from one sample of a study of shared clonotypes between healthy human individuals. Sequencing was performed with immunoSEQ multiplex PCR; in TCRdb, only in-frame clones are kept and a portion is missing. The sample has about 580,000 clones, roughly 98% seen once. The sequencing input was naive CD8+ T cells sorted from blood. The receptors stem from a man aged 25 to 40 in good health. The CDR3 runs from the conserved cysteine through the conserved F or W.

j_call,v_call,cdr3_aa
TRBJ1-1,TRBV19,CASPGPGMNTEAFF
TRBJ1-1,TRBV15,CATSSQNRGAEAFF
TRBJ1-2,TRBV14,CASSQDRKYGYTF
TRBJ1-5,TRBV6-6,CASSYIGGNQPQHF
TRBJ2-1,TRBV7-9,CASSYTLGPGYEQFF
TRBJ2-5,TRBV18,CASSPGRASLGIQETQYF
TRBJ2-7,TRBV5-1,CASGVGTGHYEQYF
TRBJ2-2,TRBV7-2,CASRIPITGELFF
TRBJ1-1,TRBV30,CAWRRVGLDTEAFF
TRBJ2-7,TRBV7-9,CASRGGDYEQYF
TRBJ2-2,TRBV7-6,CASHRLAGNTGELFF
TRBJ2-1,TRBV29-1,CSASGQGIHEQFF
TRBJ2-1,TRBV7-9,CASSFKPTSGRVSGQFF
TRBJ1-1,TRBV7-6,CASSLAAFSNTEAFF
TRBJ2-7,TRBV18,CASSPKTSGTIYEQYF
TRBJ1-1,TRBV5-6,CASSSGGFGGNTEAFF
TRBJ2-1,TRBV10-1,CASSDRGRTNEQFF
TRBJ2-7,TRBV5-1,CASSTGWDSFSYEQYF
TRBJ2-3,TRBV10-2,CASYEDVGWVAGGLDTQYF
TRBJ1-5,TRBV4-3,CASSQVAGANQPQHF
TRBJ2-2,TRBV19,CASSPGLAWPGELFF
TRBJ2-1,TRBV7-6,CASSLSGNYNEQFF
TRBJ2-7,TRBV19,CASSMGQGLSGRAYEQYF
TRBJ2-2,TRBV27,CASSAGTSNTGELFF
TRBJ2-7,TRBV6-5,CASSPTGGVSYEQYF
TRBJ2-3,TRBV11-2,CASSLVLSDPSTDTQYF
TRBJ2-1,TRBV6-1,CASSEPWQGGRNEQFF
TRBJ1-4,TRBV9,CASSEGVNEKLFF
TRBJ2-7,TRBV28,CASSPGGVYEQYF
TRBJ2-3,TRBV15,CATSRDRLTGTDTQYF
TRBJ2-2,TRBV29-1,CSVEARGVTGELFF
TRBJ2-1,TRBV29-1,CSAIEKPGQNYNEQFF
TRBJ2-7,TRBV7-2,CASRHSGSDEQYF
TRBJ1-2,TRBV7-9,CASSLGTGSGGYTF
TRBJ1-5,TRBV6-1,CASSERRYSNQPQHF
TRBJ1-2,TRBV27,CASSFGQGPGGHGYTF
TRBJ2-3,TRBV30,CAWSATAGGEDTQYF
TRBJ2-7,TRBV23-1,CASSQVSYEQYF
TRBJ2-7,TRBV2,CASFTGPWLSTYEQYF
TRBJ2-3,TRBV29-1,CSVGEEGFPDTQYF
TRBJ1-2,TRBV28,CATPDRHGTF
TRBJ2-7,TRBV5-1,CASSSRIWDYEQYF
TRBJ2-7,TRBV2,CASSVDRSLREQYF
TRBJ1-2,TRBV7-6,CASSLNGHYGYTF
TRBJ2-7,TRBV5-5,CASSPRVAQEQYF
TRBJ2-1,TRBV7-2,CASSLALGGISSYNEQFF
TRBJ2-1,TRBV29-1,CSQAKGAYNEQFF
TRBJ2-7,TRBV6-6,CASSYTLAAYEQYF
TRBJ2-1,TRBV7-9,CASSSILTSIYDNEQFF
TRBJ2-7,TRBV28,CASSSPGTSGRARVPYEQYF
TRBJ1-3,TRBV9,CASSGRNSGNTIYF
TRBJ1-1,TRBV10-1,CASSEFPRRPNTEAFF
TRBJ2-5,TRBV7-9,CASSPPEGVRQETQYF
TRBJ1-3,TRBV5-4,CASSSQGPGNTIYF